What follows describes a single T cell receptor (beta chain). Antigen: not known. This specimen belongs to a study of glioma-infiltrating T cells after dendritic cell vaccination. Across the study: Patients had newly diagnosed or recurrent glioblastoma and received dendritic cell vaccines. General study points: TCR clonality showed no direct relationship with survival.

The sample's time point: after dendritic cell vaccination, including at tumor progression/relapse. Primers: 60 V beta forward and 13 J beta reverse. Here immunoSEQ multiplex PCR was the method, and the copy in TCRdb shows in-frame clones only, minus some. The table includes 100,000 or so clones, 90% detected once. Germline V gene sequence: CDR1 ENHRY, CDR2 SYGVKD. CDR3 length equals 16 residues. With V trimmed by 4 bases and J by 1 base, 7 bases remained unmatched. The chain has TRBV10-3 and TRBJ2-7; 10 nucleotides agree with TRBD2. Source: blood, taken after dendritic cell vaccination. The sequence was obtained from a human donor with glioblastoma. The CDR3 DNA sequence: TGTGCCATCAGTGCCACTTCTAGCGGGGGTTCCTACGAGCAGTACTTC. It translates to CAISATSSGGSYEQYF.